The 3 T cell receptor beta chains reported below all come from one sample, sequenced in a study of T cell clones after liver transplantation. The table came from immunoSEQ multiplex PCR; TCRdb's copy has only in-frame clones and leaves some out. The top ten clones hold about 2.6% of a sample with some 60,000 clones, approximately 63% of them seen once. The sequencing used CD4+ T cells from blood, collected at the approximately 15-month timepoint. Every receptor here comes from a human patient who received a liver transplant. These T cells may partly come from the graft donor.

The chain has TRBV7-8 and TRBJ1-1; 12 nucleotides match TRBD1. The CDR3 length is 18 residues. Unmatched junction bases numbered 10, after V lost 1 base and J lost 4 bases. The V gene's germline CDR1 is SGHVS and CDR2 FQNEAQ. The CDR3 nucleotides are TGTGCCAGCAGCTTAGAAACCGGGACAGGGGGCTGGATCACTGAAGCTTTCTTT. As protein: CASSLETGTGGWITEAFF.

V is TRBV5-1 and J is TRBJ2-5; 9 bases map to TRBD1. V trimming: 6 bases; J trimming: 5 bases; junction bases outside the gene matches: 14. From germline, CDR1 is SGHRS and CDR2 YFSETQ. This CDR3 is 16 amino acids long. The CDR3 DNA reads as TGCGCCAGCACCGGGACAGGGACTTCCCGGGGGGAGACCCAGTACTTC. Translating it yields CASTGTGTSRGETQYF.

The chain carries TRBV6-6 and TRBJ2-7; TRBD1 matches at 9 bases. CDR3 length equals 14 residues. Germline-derived CDR1 and CDR2 are MNHNY and SVGAGI (reference sequence). The V and J ends lost 5 bases and 3 bases, in that order; junction bases with no gene match: 5. CDR3 protein: CASSRDRDHYEQYF. CDR3 in DNA: TGTGCCAGCAGTCGGGACAGGGACCACTACGAGCAGTACTTC.